Given below is one T cell receptor beta chain in context. Its target is not known. Generated by immunoSEQ multiplex PCR, the TCRdb table keeps only in-frame clones and is missing some. The sample has about 19,000 clones, 85% to 90% seen once. The data derive from a study of OX40 agonist ivuxolimab in advanced cancers. Broader study findings: The work left the antigen specificity of expanded peripheral T cells undetermined.

The material was CD4+ or CD8+ T cells sorted from blood, obtained in a trial of the OX40 agonist ivuxolimab. This sequence originates from an adult with an advanced solid tumor such as melanoma, head and neck, liver or kidney cancer.

The CDR3 is CASTPGLGYEQYF. CDR3 DNA sequence: TGTGCCAGCACTCCGGGACTAGGGTACGAGCAGTACTTC. This chain uses TRBV9 with TRBJ2-7; the match to TRBD2 covers 8 bases. The ends lost 6 bases at V and 4 bases at J; junction bases unmatched: 6. The CDR3 sequence is 13 residues long. Germline CDR1 SGDLS, CDR2 YYNGEE.